The clone carrying this T cell receptor (beta chain) appeared a few times. The target antigen is unknown. The authors produced TCR alpha and TCR beta cDNA libraries with sample barcodes and UMIs by 5'RACE using constant-segment primers. TCRdb recomputed calls from the 5' RACE reads with MiXCR, one row per CDR3 protein. The profile shows under 350,000 distinct CDR3 sequences, about 16% of them singletons. This CDR3 has 14 amino acids. V shed 7 bases, J shed 4 bases, and the junction held 5 bases outside the gene matches. The data derive from a study of T-cell memory formation after mild COVID-19. Overall study results and limits: Clones that contracted from day 15 to 85 had balanced CD4/CD8; later expanders were CD4+ biased.

Sequenced sample: PBMCs or a T cell subset sorted from them (not recorded which). The origin of this receptor is a man aged 18 to 29 who had mild COVID-19 (a few samples of this study predate the infection). Cell type and time point are not known. The J gene is TRBJ2-3, the V gene TRBV12-3 or TRBV12-4, with 10 bases fitting TRBD2. CDR3 in DNA: TGTGCCAGCACCAAGCGGGGGGGCCCAGATACGCAGTATTTT. Protein product: CASTKRGGPDTQYF.